The rows below give T cell receptor beta chains drawn from one sample of a study of human T cells and chemical hapten exposure. A single record per CDR3 protein comes from TCRdb applying MiXCR to the RACE reads. The table has tens of thousands of distinct CDR3 sequences, 6.6% seen once. The material was whole blood, obtained in connection with sensitization to the hapten diphenylcyclopropenone (DPC). Receptor source: a woman in her twenties or thirties with alopecia areata. Some clones in this sample may be carry-over from other donors' samples. Both conserved end residues are part of each CDR3.

TRBJ2-5 TRBV11-2 CASSLAEGETQYF
TRBJ1-1 TRBV30 CAWSADANTEAFF
TRBJ1-5 TRBV18 CASSPPGQGSNQPQHF
TRBJ1-2 TRBV7-2 CASSLRDKNYGYTF
TRBJ2-7 TRBV25-1 CASSAPGAPAYEQYF
TRBJ2-7 TRBV29-1 CSVEPPGETYEQYF
TRBJ1-5 TRBV29-1 CSVESGFDQPQHF
TRBJ1-1 TRBV18 CASSPGLGYTEAFF
TRBJ1-1 TRBV29-1 CSAKRGEVTEAFF
TRBJ2-7 TRBV12-3/TRBV12-4 CASSLEGGASYEQYF
TRBJ1-1 TRBV5-1 CASSLQVLNTEAFF
TRBJ2-7 TRBV14 CASSPMSGNGILSYEQYF
TRBJ1-2 TRBV2 CASSEVLLKAANYGYTF
TRBJ1-6 TRBV6-6 CASSYSEGRMISPLHF
TRBJ1-4 TRBV10-3 CAISANRQGALGEKLFF
TRBJ2-5 TRBV20-1 CSAARLLGDQETQYF
TRBJ2-2 TRBV29-1 CSVVIGTGAGELFF
TRBJ2-3 TRBV30 CAWSPSPDTQYF